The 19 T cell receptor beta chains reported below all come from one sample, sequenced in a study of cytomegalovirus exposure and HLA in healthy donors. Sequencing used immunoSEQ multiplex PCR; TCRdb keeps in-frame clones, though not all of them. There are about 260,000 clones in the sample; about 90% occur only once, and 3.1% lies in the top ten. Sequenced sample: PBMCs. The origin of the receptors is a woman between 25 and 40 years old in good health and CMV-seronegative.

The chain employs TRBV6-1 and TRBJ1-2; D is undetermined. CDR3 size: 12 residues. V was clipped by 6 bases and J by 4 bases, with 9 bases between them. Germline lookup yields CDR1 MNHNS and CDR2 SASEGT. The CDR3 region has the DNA TGTGCCAGCAGCCCGACCGTCTATGGCTACACCTTC. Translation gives CASSPTVYGYTF.

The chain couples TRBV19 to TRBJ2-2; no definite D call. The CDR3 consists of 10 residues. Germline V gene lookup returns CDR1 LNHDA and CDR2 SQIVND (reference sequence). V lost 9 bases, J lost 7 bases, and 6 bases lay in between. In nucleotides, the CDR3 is TGTGCCAGCAGAAACGGGGAGCTGTTTTTT. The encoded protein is CASRNGELFF.

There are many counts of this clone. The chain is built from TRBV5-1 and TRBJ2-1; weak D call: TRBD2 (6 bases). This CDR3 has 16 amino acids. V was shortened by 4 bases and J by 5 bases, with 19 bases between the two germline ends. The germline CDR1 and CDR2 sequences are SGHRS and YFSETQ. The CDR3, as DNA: TGCGCCAGCAGCCTGAGGCTGGGACTTAGAGACAATGAGCAGTTCTTC. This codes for CASSLRLGLRDNEQFF.

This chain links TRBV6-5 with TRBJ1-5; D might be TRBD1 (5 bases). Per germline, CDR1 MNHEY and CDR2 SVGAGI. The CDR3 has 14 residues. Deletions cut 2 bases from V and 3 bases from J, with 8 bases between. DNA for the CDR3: TGTGCCAGCAGTTACGACAGTACCAATCAGCCCCAGCATTTT. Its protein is CASSYDSTNQPQHF.

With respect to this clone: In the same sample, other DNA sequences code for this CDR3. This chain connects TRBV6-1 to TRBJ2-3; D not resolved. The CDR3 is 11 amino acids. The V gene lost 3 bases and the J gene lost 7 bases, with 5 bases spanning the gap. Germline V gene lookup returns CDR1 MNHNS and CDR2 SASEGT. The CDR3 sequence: CASSEVNTQYF. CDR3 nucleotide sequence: TGTGCCAGCAGTGAGGTGAATACGCAGTATTTT.

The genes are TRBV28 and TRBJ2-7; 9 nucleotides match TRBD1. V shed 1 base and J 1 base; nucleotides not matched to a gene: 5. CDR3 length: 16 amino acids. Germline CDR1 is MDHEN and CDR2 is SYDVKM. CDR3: CASSLSGQGRSYEQYF. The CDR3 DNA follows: TGTGCCAGCAGTTTATCGGGACAGGGCCGATCCTACGAGCAGTACTTC.

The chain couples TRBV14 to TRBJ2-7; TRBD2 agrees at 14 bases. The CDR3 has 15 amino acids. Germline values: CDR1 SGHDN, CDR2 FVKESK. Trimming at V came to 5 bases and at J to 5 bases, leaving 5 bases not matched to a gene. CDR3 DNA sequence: TGTGCCAGCAGCGGTGGACTAGCGGGAGGTCACGAGCAGTACTTC. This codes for CASSGGLAGGHEQYF.

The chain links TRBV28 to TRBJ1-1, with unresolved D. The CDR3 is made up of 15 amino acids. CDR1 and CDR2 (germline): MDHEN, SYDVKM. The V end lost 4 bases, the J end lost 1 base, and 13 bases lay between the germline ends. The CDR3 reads CASSSPHGKNTEAFF. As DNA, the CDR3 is TGTGCCAGCAGTTCGCCACACGGAAAGAACACTGAAGCTTTCTTT.

CDR3 residues: CASSEARRVIWQYF. CDR3 nucleotide sequence: TGTGCCAGCAGTGAAGCGCGACGGGTCATTTGGCAGTACTTC. The V gene is TRBV6-1, the J gene TRBJ2-7; unclear D gene. V gave up 0 bases and J gave up 9 bases, with 15 bases separating them. CDR3 length: 14 residues. The V gene's germline CDR1 is MNHNS and CDR2 SASEGT.

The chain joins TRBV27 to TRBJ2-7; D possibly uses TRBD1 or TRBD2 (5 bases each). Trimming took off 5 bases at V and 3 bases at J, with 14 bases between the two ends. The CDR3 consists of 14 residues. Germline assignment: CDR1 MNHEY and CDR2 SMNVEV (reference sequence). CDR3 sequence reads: CASSPTARGYEQYF. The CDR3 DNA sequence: TGTGCCAGCAGTCCCACCGCGAGGGGCTACGAGCAGTACTTC.

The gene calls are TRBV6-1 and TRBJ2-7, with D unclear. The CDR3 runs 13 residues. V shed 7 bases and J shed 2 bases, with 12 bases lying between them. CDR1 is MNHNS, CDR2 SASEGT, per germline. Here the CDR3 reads CASNFDIPYEQYF. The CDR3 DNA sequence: TGTGCCAGCAACTTCGACATTCCCTACGAGCAGTACTTC.

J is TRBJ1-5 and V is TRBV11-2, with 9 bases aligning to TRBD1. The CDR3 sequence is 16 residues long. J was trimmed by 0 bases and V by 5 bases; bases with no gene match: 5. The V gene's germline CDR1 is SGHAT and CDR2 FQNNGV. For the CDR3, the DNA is TGTGCCAGCAGCCCTGGGACAGGGATTAGCAATCAGCCCCAGCATTTT. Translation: CASSPGTGISNQPQHF.

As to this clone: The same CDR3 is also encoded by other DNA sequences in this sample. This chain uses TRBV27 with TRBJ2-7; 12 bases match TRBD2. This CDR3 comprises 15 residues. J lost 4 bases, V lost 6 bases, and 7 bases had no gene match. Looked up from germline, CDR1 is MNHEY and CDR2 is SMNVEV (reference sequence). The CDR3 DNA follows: TGTGCCAGCAGATCCGGACTAGCGGGACTTTACGAGCAGTACTTC. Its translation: CASRSGLAGLYEQYF.

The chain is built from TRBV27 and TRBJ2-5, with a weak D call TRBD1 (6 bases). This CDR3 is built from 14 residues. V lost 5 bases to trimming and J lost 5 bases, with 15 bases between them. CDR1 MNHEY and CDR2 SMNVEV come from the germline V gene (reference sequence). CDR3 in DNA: TGTGCCAGCAGTCAAATTGGGGGCACCGAGACCCAGTACTTC. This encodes CASSQIGGTETQYF.

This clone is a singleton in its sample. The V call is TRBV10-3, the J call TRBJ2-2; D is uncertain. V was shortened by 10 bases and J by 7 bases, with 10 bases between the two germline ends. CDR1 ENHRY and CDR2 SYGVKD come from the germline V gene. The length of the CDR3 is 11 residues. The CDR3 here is CATSPLGELFF. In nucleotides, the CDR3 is TGTGCCACGAGCCCACTCGGGGAGCTGTTTTTT.

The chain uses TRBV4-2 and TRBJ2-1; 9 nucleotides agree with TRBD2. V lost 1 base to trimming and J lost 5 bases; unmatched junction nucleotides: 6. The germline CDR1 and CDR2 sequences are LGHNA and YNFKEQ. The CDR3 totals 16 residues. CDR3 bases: TGTGCCAGCAGCCAAGTCGGGTTAGCGGGGGACAATGAGCAGTTCTTC. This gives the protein CASSQVGLAGDNEQFF.

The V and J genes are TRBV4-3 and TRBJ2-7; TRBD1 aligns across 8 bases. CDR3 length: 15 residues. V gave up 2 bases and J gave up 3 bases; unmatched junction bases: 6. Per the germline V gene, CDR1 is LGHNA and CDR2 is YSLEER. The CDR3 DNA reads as TGCGCCAGCAGCCAATTCTCAACAGGGGGCTACGAGCAGTACTTC. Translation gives CASSQFSTGGYEQYF.

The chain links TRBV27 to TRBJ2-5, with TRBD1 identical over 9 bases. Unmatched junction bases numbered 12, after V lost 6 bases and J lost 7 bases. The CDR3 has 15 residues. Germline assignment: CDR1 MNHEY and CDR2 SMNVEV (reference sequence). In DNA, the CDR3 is TGTGCCAGCAGGATAGGGACAGGGCCCCAGGGGACCCAGTACTTC. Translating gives CASRIGTGPQGTQYF.

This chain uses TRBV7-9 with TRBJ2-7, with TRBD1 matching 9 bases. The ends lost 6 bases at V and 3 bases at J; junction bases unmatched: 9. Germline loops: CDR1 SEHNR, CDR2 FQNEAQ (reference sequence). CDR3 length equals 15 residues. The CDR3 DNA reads TGTGCCAGCAGTGACACCGGGACAGGGATCTACGAGCAGTACTTC. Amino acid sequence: CASSDTGTGIYEQYF.